This T cell receptor (beta chain) was sequenced in a study of shared clonotypes between healthy human individuals. Study results and caveats: Generation of non-shared clonotypes was less probable than generation of clonotypes shared by all four donors.

Regarding this clone: Antigen specificity is unknown.

Authors' methods: Junction-only sequences without quality scores came from ImmunoSEQ, so filtering differed. Produced via immunoSEQ multiplex PCR; TCRdb's table is partial and in-frame only. From that table come the V and J calls and clone size; the DNA was used to work out D and trimming. In the table there are about 1,500,000 clones, around 97% of which are singletons. This CDR3 is built from 15 residues. The V gene lost 1 base and the J gene lost 3 bases, with 12 bases spanning the gap. In germline, CDR1 is MDHEN, CDR2 SYDVKM. This TCR came from a man aged 25-40 years in good health. The chain combines TRBV28 with TRBJ1-2; no clear D gene. The sequenced sample consisted of naive CD4+ T cells sorted from blood. Subset described: CD45RA+ positively selected. The CDR3 sequence is CASSLFLGWDYGYTF. Written as DNA, the CDR3 is TGTGCCAGCAGTTTATTTCTCGGATGGGACTATGGCTACACCTTC.